The rows below give T cell receptor beta chains drawn from one sample of a study of shared clonotypes between healthy human individuals. TCRdb's table, derived via immunoSEQ multiplex PCR, lists solely in-frame clones and lacks some. Of approximately 590,000 clones in the sample, less than 97% were seen once. The sequenced sample consisted of naive CD8+ T cells sorted from blood. The source is a woman aged 25 to 39 in good health. The CDR3 runs from the conserved cysteine through the conserved F or W. D genes are given only for firm matches. Rows may omit the clone size; those that give it use once, few, many or a size class.

d_call j_call clone_size v_call cdr3_nt cdr3_aa
. TRBJ2-3 . TRBV7-9 TGTGCCAGCAGCACGGGGACCGGAGGGGCAGATACGCAGTATTTT CASSTGTGGADTQYF
TRBD1 TRBJ1-1 . TRBV29-1 TGCAGCGTTGTCCCTGGACAGGGACTGAACACTGAAGCTTTCTTT CSVVPGQGLNTEAFF
. TRBJ1-4 . TRBV27 TGTGCCAGCAGTTTATCCCTCGCAGCGGAGGATGAAAAACTGTTTTTT CASSLSLAAEDEKLFF
. TRBJ2-7 . TRBV5-1 TGCGCCAGCAGCGAAGACAAAACCTACGAGCAGTACTTC CASSEDKTYEQYF
. TRBJ1-3 . TRBV28 TGTGCCAGCAGTTTAGACTTAGTTGGAAACACCATATATTTT CASSLDLVGNTIYF
. TRBJ1-4 . TRBV10-2 TGCGCCAGCAGTGATGATGAAAAACTGTTTTTT CASSDDEKLFF
. TRBJ2-5 . TRBV28 TGTGCCAGCAGTTTATGGTCCAGTAGTCCACAAGAGACCCAGTACTTC CASSLWSSSPQETQYF
. TRBJ2-1 . TRBV5-4 TGTGCCAGCAGCTTGGTGCGGGACGGGACCTACAATGAGCAGTTCTTC CASSLVRDGTYNEQFF
. TRBJ1-1 . TRBV9 TGTGCCAGCAGCGTAGTTAACAGTGCAGGTGAAGCTTTCTTT CASSVVNSAGEAFF
. TRBJ1-5 . TRBV15 TGTGCCACCAGCAGAGATTGGGGGGAAATTCAGCCCCAGCATTTT CATSRDWGEIQPQHF
TRBD1 TRBJ1-2 . TRBV2 TGTGCCAGCAGTGATTCGACAGGGTGGAGTGGCTACACCTTC CASSDSTGWSGYTF
. TRBJ2-1 . TRBV2 TGTGCCAGCGGGGGGGCCCGTCAATTCTTC CASGGARQFF
. TRBJ2-2 . TRBV4-1 TGCGCCAGCAGCCCTCAACCCGTGGGGGAGACCGGGGAGCTGTTTTTT CASSPQPVGETGELFF
. TRBJ2-7 . TRBV6-5 TGTGCCCCAACGGGCCGGGCGGGCCACGAGCAGTACTTC CAPTGRAGHEQYF
. TRBJ1-2 once TRBV5-1 TGCGCCAGCAGCTTCACAGGGTGCGGGAGCCGCTACACCTTC CASSFTGCGSRYTF
. TRBJ2-5 once TRBV7-9 TGTGCCAGCAGTCACCCGGCAGAACAGTGGGAGACCCAGTACTTC CASSHPAEQWETQYF
. TRBJ2-3 . TRBV4-1 TGCGCCAGCAGCCAATATTTGCGCCCTACAGATACGCAGTATTTT CASSQYLRPTDTQYF
. TRBJ2-1 once TRBV28 TGTGCCAGCAGTTTAGTAACAGTACGGAATGAGCAGTTCTTC CASSLVTVRNEQFF
TRBD2 TRBJ2-3 . TRBV7-3 TGTGCCAGCAGCTCCATAGCGGGGGAAGCAGATACGCAGTATTTT CASSSIAGEADTQYF
. TRBJ1-3 . TRBV28 TGTGCCAGCAGTTTTGACACGGGGGGAAACACCATATATTTT CASSFDTGGNTIYF
TRBD1 TRBJ1-5 . TRBV12-5 TGTGCTAGTGGTTTTCGGACCGGGACAGGGGATCAGCCCCAGCATTTT CASGFRTGTGDQPQHF
TRBD2 TRBJ2-7 . TRBV11-2 TGTGCCAGCAGCTTAGCGAGAACCGGGACTAGCGGATCTAAGCAGTACTTC CASSLARTGTSGSKQYF
. TRBJ2-2 once TRBV19 TGTGCCAGTAGTATCAGGGATGTGGGGGATCTATTTATCACCGGGGAGCTGTTTTTT CASSIRDVGDLFITGELFF
. TRBJ1-1 . TRBV6-5 TGTGCCAGCAGTTACTACACAGGCAACACTGAAGCTTTCTTT CASSYYTGNTEAFF
TRBD1 TRBJ1-5 . TRBV5-3 TGTGCCAGAAGCTTTACAACAGGGGATCAGCCCCAGCATTTT CARSFTTGDQPQHF
TRBD2 TRBJ2-1 . TRBV4-1 TGCGCCAGCAGCCAACCCTCGACTAGCGGGAGGGTGGATGAGCAGTTCTTC CASSQPSTSGRVDEQFF
TRBD1 TRBJ2-7 . TRBV5-6 TGTGCCAGCAGCTCCTTCTCTGGACAGGGCTTCCACGAGCAGTACTTC CASSSFSGQGFHEQYF
TRBD1 TRBJ1-1 . TRBV25-1 TGTGCCAGCAGGACAGGGACCTACACTGAAGCTTTCTTT CASRTGTYTEAFF
. TRBJ1-5 . TRBV19 TGTGCCAGTAGTGAGTCGGGGGTTGAGCCCCAGCATTTT CASSESGVEPQHF
TRBD2 TRBJ2-7 . TRBV2 TGTGCCAGCCTCGGGACTAGCGGACGACAGGTTAACTTCTACGAGCAGTACTTC CASLGTSGRQVNFYEQYF
TRBD1 TRBJ1-1 . TRBV4-1 TGCGCCAGCAGCCAAGATCTCAGGACAGGGCATTTTTGGAACACTGAAGCTTTCTTT CASSQDLRTGHFWNTEAFF
. TRBJ2-7 . TRBV7-2 TGTGCCAGCAGGCCCCGGGACTGGTCCTACGAGCAGTACTTC CASRPRDWSYEQYF
TRBD1 TRBJ1-2 . TRBV6-1 TGTGCCAGCACCGAAACCCCAGGGGGGATTTACACCTTC CASTETPGGIYTF
. TRBJ2-1 . TRBV11-3 TGTGCCAGCAGCTCGGAAATGGACAATGAGCAGTTCTTC CASSSEMDNEQFF
. TRBJ2-5 . TRBV7-9 TGTGCCAGCAGCTTAGCCCAGGTCCAAGAGACCCAGTACTTC CASSLAQVQETQYF
. TRBJ2-2 . TRBV27 TGTGCCAGCAGTTCTCTGAGAGGGCCAAGAGGTACCGGGGAGCTGTTTTTT CASSSLRGPRGTGELFF
TRBD1 TRBJ2-7 . TRBV11-2 TGTGCCAGCAGCTTAACCCGGGACAGGGAATTCTCCTACGAGCAGTACTTC CASSLTRDREFSYEQYF
. TRBJ2-7 . TRBV10-2 TGCGCCAGCAGTCTGGACAGCTTCTACGAGCAGTACTTC CASSLDSFYEQYF
TRBD1 TRBJ1-3 . TRBV27 TGTGCCAGCAGTGGCAGTGCGACAGGGCTGGGAAACACCATATATTTT CASSGSATGLGNTIYF
. TRBJ1-3 . TRBV28 TGTGCCAGTTCACCTTCCCTCTCTGGAAACACCATATATTTT CASSPSLSGNTIYF
TRBD1 TRBJ2-7 . TRBV5-6 TGTGCCAGCAGCTTGGGAGGGGGCGCATCCTACGAGCAGTACTTC CASSLGGGASYEQYF
TRBD2 TRBJ2-3 . TRBV7-2 TGTGCCAGCAGCTTGGGGACTAGCGGTACCGATACGCAGTATTTT CASSLGTSGTDTQYF
. TRBJ1-1 . TRBV27 TGTGCCAGCAGTTTATGGGGGGCAGGAAACACTGAAGCTTTCTTT CASSLWGAGNTEAFF
TRBD1 TRBJ1-1 . TRBV5-6 TGTGCCAGCAGCTTAACCGGACAGGTAGGGAACACTGAAGCTTTCTTT CASSLTGQVGNTEAFF
. TRBJ2-3 . TRBV7-9 TGTGCCAGCAGCTTAGGCACAGATACGCAGTATTTT CASSLGTDTQYF
TRBD2 TRBJ2-1 . TRBV5-8 TGTGCCAGCAGCTTTGGGCTAGCGGGAGGGAGTGAGCAGTTCTTC CASSFGLAGGSEQFF
TRBD2 TRBJ2-7 . TRBV4-1 TGCGCCAGCACCCCCGGGACGGGAGGGATCTACGAGCAGTACTTC CASTPGTGGIYEQYF
TRBD1 TRBJ2-2 once TRBV27 TGTGCCAGCAGTTCCCCGACTAGGGGACAGGGCGGGGAGCTGTTTTTT CASSSPTRGQGGELFF